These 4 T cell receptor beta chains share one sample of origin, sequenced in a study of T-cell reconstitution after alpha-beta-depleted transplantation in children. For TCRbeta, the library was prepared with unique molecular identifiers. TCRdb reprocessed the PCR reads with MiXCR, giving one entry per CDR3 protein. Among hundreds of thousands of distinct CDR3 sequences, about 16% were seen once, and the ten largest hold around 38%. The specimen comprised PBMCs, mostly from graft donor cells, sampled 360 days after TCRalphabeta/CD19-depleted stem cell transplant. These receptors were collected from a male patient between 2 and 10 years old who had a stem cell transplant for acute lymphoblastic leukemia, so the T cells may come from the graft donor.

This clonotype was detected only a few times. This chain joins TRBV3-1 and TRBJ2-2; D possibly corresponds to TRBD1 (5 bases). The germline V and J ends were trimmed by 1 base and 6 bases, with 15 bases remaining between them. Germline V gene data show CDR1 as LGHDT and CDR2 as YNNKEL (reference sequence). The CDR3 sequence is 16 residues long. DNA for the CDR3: TGTGCCAGCAGCCAAGTTTCAGGGCTGCATCCCGGGGAGCTGTTTTTT. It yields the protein CASSQVSGLHPGELFF.

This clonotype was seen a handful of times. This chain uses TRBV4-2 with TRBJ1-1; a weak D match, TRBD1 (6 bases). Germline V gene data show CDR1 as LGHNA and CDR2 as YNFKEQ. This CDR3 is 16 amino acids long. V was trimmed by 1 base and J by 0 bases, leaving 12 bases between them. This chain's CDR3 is CASSQARQELNTEAFF. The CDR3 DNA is TGTGCCAGCAGCCAAGCTAGACAGGAGCTGAACACTGAAGCTTTCTTT.

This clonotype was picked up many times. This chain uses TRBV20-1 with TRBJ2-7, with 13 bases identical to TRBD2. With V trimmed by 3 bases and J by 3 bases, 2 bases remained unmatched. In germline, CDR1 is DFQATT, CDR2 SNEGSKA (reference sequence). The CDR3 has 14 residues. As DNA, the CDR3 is TGCAGTGCTAGGGGACTAGCGGGACGCTACGAGCAGTACTTC. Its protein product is CSARGLAGRYEQYF.

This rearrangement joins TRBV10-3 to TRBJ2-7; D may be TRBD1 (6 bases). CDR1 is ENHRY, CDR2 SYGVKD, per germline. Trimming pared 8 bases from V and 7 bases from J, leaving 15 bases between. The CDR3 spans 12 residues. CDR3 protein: CAIGAGVAEQYF. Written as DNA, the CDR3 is TGTGCCATCGGTGCAGGGGTGGCGGAGCAGTACTTC.